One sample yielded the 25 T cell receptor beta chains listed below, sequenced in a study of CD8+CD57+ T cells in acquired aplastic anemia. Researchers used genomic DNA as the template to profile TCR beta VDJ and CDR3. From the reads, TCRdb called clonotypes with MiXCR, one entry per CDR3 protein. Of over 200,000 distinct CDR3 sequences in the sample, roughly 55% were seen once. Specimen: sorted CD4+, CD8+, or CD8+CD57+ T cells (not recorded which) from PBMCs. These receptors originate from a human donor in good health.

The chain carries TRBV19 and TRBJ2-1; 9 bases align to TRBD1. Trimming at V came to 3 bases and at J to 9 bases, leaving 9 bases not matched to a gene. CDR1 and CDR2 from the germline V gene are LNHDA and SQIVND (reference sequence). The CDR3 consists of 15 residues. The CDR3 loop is CASSMGTGSVGEQFF. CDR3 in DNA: TGTGCCAGTAGTATGGGGACAGGGTCGGTAGGTGAGCAGTTCTTC. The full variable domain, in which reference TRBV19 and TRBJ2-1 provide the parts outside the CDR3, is DGGITQSPKYLFRKEGQNVTLSCEQNLNHDAMYWYRQDPGQGLRLIYYSQIVNDFQKGDIAEGYSVSREKKESFPLTVTSAQKNPTAFYLCASSMGTGSVGEQFFGPGTRLTVL.

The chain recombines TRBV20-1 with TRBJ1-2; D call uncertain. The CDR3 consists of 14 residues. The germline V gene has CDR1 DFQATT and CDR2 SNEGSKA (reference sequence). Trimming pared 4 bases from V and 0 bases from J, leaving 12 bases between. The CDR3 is CSAIGRQANYGYTF. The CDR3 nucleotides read TGCAGTGCTATTGGCAGGCAGGCTAACTATGGCTACACCTTC.

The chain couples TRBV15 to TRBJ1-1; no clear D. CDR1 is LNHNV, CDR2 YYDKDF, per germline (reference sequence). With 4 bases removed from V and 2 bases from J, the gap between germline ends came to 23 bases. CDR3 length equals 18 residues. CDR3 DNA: TGTGCCACCAGCACTGACCGGGCTAGTATCACCTACAACACTGAAGCTTTCTTT. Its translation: CATSTDRASITYNTEAFF.

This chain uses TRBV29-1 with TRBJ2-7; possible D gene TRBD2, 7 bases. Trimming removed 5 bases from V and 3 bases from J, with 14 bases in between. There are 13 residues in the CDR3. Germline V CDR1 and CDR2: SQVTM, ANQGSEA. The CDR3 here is CSVWEGGVYEQYF. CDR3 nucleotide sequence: TGCAGCGTTTGGGAGGGGGGGGTCTACGAGCAGTACTTC.

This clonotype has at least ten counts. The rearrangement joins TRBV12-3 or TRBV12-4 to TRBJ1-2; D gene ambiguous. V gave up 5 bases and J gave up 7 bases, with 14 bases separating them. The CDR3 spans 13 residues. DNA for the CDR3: TGTGCCAGCAGTGCAGGTTATAGTGGTGGCTACACCTTC. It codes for CASSAGYSGGYTF.

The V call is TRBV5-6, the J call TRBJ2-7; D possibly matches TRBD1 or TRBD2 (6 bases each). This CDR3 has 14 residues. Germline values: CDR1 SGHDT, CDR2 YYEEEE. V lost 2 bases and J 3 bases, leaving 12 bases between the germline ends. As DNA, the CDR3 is TGTGCCAGCAGCTTATGGGGGGCAATCTACGAGCAGTACTTC. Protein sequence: CASSLWGAIYEQYF.

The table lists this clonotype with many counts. CDR3 in amino acids: CASSLGGPVLNTEAFF. In DNA, the CDR3 is TGTGCCAGCAGCTTAGGTGGGCCAGTACTGAACACTGAAGCTTTCTTT. The rearrangement joins TRBV7-9 to TRBJ1-1; unclear D gene. V shed 1 base and J shed 0 bases, with 12 bases lying between them. From germline, CDR1 is SEHNR and CDR2 FQNEAQ (reference sequence). This CDR3 contains 16 residues.

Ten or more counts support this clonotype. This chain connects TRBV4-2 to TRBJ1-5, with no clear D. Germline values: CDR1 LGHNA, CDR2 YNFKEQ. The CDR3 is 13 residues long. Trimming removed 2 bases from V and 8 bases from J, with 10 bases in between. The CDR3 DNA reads TGTGCCAGCAGCCAACTAATTCAGGAGCCCCAGCATTTT. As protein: CASSQLIQEPQHF.

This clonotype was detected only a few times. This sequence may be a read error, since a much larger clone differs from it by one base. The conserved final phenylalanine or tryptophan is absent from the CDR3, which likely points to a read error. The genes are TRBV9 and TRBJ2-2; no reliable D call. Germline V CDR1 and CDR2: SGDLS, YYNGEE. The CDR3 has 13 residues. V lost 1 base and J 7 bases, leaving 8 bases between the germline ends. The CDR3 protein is CASSVSHRGELFL. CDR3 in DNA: TGTGCCAGCAGCGTATCCCACCGCGGGGAGCTGTTTCTT.

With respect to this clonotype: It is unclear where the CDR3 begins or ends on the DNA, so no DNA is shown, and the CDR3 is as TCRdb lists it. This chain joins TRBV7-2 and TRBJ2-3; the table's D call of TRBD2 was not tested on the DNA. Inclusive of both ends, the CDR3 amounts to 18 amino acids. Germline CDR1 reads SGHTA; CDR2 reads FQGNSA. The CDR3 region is CASSFYICSASATDTQYF.

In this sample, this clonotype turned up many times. CDR3 sequence reads: CASSIATGTSHEAFF. The CDR3 DNA sequence: TGTGCCAGTAGTATAGCGACCGGGACCTCCCATGAAGCTTTCTTT. The chain uses TRBV19 and TRBJ1-1, with D possibly being TRBD1 (5 bases). The germline V gene encodes CDR1 LNHDA and CDR2 SQIVND (reference sequence). CDR3 length: 15 amino acids. V lost 1 base and J 7 bases, leaving 16 bases between the germline ends. Full variable domain (outside the CDR3, taken from reference TRBV19 and TRBJ1-1): DGGITQSPKYLFRKEGQNVTLSCEQNLNHDAMYWYRQDPGQGLRLIYYSQIVNDFQKGDIAEGYSVSREKKESFPLTVTSAQKNPTAFYLCASSIATGTSHEAFFGQGTRLTVV.

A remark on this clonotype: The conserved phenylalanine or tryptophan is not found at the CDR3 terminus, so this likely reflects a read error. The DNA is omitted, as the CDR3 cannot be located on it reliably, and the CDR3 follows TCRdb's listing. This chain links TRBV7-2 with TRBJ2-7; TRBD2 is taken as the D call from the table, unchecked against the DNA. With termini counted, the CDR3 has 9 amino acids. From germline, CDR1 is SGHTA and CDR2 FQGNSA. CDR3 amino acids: CASSQALAG.

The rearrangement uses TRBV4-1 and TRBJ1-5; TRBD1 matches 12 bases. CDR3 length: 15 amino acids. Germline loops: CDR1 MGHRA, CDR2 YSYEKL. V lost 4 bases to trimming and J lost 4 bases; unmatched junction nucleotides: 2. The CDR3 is CASSRDRGRNQPQHF. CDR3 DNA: TGCGCCAGCAGCCGGGACAGGGGGCGTAATCAGCCCCAGCATTTT.

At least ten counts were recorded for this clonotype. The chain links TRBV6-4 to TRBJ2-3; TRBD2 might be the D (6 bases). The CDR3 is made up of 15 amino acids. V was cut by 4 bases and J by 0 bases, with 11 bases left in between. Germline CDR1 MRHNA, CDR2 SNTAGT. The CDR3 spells CASSVQAGSTDTQYF. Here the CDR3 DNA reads TGTGCCAGCAGTGTTCAAGCGGGCAGCACAGATACGCAGTATTTT.

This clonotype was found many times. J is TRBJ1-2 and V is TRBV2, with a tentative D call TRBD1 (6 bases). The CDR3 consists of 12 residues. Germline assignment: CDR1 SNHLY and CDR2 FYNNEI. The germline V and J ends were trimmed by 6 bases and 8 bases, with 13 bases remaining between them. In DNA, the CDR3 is TGTGCCAGCAGAGGGGACATCAGGGGCTACACCTTC. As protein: CASRGDIRGYTF. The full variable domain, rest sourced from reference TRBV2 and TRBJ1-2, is EPEVTQTPSHQVTQMGQEVILRCVPISNHLYFYWYRQILGQKVEFLVSFYNNEISEKSEIFDDQFSVERPDGSNFTLKIRSTKLEDSAMYFCASRGDIRGYTFGSGTRLTVV.

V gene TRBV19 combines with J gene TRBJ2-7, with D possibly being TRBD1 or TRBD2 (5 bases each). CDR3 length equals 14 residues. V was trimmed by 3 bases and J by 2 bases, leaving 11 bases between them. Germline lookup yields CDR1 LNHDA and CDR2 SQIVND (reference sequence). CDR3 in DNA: TGTGCCAGTAGTATGGGACGAGGGACCTACGAGCAGTACTTC. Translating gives CASSMGRGTYEQYF.

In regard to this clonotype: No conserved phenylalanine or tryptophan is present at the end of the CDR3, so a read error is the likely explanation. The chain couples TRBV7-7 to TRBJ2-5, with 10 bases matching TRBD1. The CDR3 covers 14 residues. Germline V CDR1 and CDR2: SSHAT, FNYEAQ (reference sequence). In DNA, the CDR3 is TGTGCTAGCAGCGCGACAGGGGGCGATGGGACCCAGTACTCC. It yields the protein CASSATGGDGTQYS.

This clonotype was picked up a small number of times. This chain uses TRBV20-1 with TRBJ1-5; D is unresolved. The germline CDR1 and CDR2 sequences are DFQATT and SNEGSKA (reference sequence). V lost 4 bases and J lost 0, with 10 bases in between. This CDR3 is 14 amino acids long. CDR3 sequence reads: CSATRDFSNQPQHF. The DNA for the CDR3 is TGCAGTGCTACCCGAGATTTTAGCAATCAGCCCCAGCATTTT.

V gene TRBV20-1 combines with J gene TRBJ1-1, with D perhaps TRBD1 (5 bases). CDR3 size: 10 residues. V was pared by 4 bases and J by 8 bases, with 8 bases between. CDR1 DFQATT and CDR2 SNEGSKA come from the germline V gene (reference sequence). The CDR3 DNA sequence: TGCAGTGCTATTAGGACAGAAGCTTTCTTT. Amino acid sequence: CSAIRTEAFF.

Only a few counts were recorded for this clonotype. CDR3 amino acids: CATSEGDTPYEQYF. The CDR3 DNA is TGTGCCACCAGTGAGGGAGACACCCCCTACGAGCAGTACTTC. The gene calls are TRBV24-1 and TRBJ2-7; tentative D call: TRBD2 (5 bases). Germline lookup yields CDR1 KGHDR and CDR2 SFDVKD. Trimming pared 4 bases from V and 2 bases from J, leaving 11 bases between. This CDR3 is built from 14 residues.

CDR3 residues: CASTVGGGNQPQHF. The CDR3, as DNA: TGTGCCAGTACCGTCGGGGGCGGGAATCAGCCCCAGCATTTT. The chain uses TRBV19 and TRBJ1-5, with D possibly being TRBD1 (6 bases). V lost 7 bases, J lost 4 bases, and 14 bases lay in between. Germline CDR1 reads LNHDA; CDR2 reads SQIVND (reference sequence). The CDR3 contains 14 residues.

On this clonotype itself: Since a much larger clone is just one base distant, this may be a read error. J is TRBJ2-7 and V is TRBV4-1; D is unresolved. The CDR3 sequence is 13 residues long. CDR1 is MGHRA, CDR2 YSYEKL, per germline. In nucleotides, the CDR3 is TGTGCCAGCAGCCAAGAAGGTCTCTACGGGCAGTACTTC. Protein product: CASSQEGLYGQYF.

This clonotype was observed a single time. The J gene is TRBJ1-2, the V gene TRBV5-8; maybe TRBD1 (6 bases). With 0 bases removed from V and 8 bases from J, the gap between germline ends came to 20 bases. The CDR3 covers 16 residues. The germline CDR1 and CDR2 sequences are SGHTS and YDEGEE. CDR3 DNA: TGTGCCAGCAGCTTGGAGGGGGGCAGGGGAAGTAGGGGCTACACCTTC. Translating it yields CASSLEGGRGSRGYTF.

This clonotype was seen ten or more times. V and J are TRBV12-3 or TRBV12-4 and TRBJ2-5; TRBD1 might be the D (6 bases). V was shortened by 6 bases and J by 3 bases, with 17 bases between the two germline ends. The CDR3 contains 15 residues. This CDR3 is CASSSPRDIEETQYF. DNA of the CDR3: TGTGCCAGCAGCTCCCCCCGGGACATTGAAGAGACCCAGTACTTC.

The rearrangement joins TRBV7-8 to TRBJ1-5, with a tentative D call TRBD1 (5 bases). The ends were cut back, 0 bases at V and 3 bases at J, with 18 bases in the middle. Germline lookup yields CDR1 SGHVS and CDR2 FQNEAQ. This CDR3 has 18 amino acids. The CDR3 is CASSLAIRGSPFNQPQHF. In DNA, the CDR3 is TGTGCCAGCAGCTTAGCGATTAGGGGTTCCCCTTTCAATCAGCCCCAGCATTTT. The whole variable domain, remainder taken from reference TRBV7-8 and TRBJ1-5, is GAGVSQSPRYKVAKRGQDVALRCDPISGHVSLFWYQQALGQGPEFLTYFQNEAQLDKSGLPSDRFFAERPEGSVSTLKIQRTQQEDSAVYLCASSLAIRGSPFNQPQHFGDGTRLSIL.